One sample yielded the 26 T cell receptor beta chains listed below, sequenced in a study of neurological immune-mediated disorders. TCRdb reprocessed the 5' RACE reads via MiXCR and lists one record per CDR3 protein. The sample comprises roughly 30,000 distinct CDR3 sequences, approximately 4.5% of which are singletons, and approximately 22% rests with the top ten. Sequenced sample: PBMCs. These receptors were collected from a young man in good health.

This clonotype came up many times. The gene calls are TRBV5-1 and TRBJ2-3, with TRBD2 identical over 15 bases. The germline V gene has CDR1 SGHRS and CDR2 YFSETQ. CDR3 length: 16 amino acids. V trimming: 4 bases; J trimming: 5 bases; junction bases outside the gene matches: 5. CDR3 coding DNA: TGCGCCAGCAGCACTCCGGGACTAGCGGGGGGAGATACGCAGTATTTT. This codes for CASSTPGLAGGDTQYF.

Many counts were recorded for this clonotype. The chain is built from TRBV7-2 and TRBJ1-2; a possible D gene is TRBD1 (5 bases). Germline V gives CDR1 SGHTA, CDR2 FQGNSA. V lost 5 bases to trimming and J lost 5 bases, with 9 bases between them. This CDR3 is built from 12 residues. The CDR3 nucleotides read TGTGCCAGCAGCCCGGGACGGTATGGCTACACCTTC. Protein product: CASSPGRYGYTF.

This clonotype has ten or more counts. This chain links TRBV6-5 with TRBJ2-7; 7 nucleotides align to TRBD1. From germline, CDR1 is MNHEY and CDR2 SVGAGI. With 5 bases clipped from V and 6 bases from J, the junction kept 13 bases outside the gene matches. The CDR3 consists of 15 residues. CDR3 loop: CASSKTGNRYGEQYF. DNA for the CDR3: TGTGCCAGCAGTAAGACAGGGAATCGCTATGGCGAGCAGTACTTC.

This clonotype appeared many times. This sequence joins TRBV7-9 and TRBJ2-5, with TRBD2 matching over 10 bases. The CDR3 covers 16 residues. J lost 1 base, V lost 5 bases, and 7 bases had no gene match. The germline V gene has CDR1 SEHNR and CDR2 FQNEAQ (reference sequence). CDR3 sequence reads: CASSHLAGAIQETQYF. In DNA, the CDR3 is TGTGCCAGCAGCCATCTAGCGGGGGCCATCCAAGAGACCCAGTACTTC.

This clonotype was seen repeatedly, ten times or more. The V gene is TRBV19, the J gene TRBJ1-1, with D perhaps matching TRBD1 (6 bases). The CDR3 extends over 14 amino acids. Germline loops: CDR1 LNHDA, CDR2 SQIVND (reference sequence). Trimming cost V 4 bases and J 11 bases, with 20 bases left between them. The CDR3 region is CASSRTADQLVAFF. The CDR3 bases are TGTGCCAGTAGTAGGACAGCTGACCAGTTAGTGGCTTTCTTT.

In this sample, this clonotype turned up many times. This rearrangement joins TRBV7-2 to TRBJ2-5, with TRBD1 matching 7 bases. The germline V gene has CDR1 SGHTA and CDR2 FQGNSA. This CDR3 has 17 amino acids. The ends lost 4 bases at V and 4 bases at J; junction bases unmatched: 15. CDR3 nucleotide sequence: TGTGCCAGCAGCTCTGCTAGAGGGGGCCTCCGTGTAGAGACCCAGTACTTC. The encoded protein is CASSSARGGLRVETQYF.

J is TRBJ1-1 and V is TRBV5-1; weak D call: TRBD1 (6 bases). V lost 4 bases to trimming and J lost 4 bases, with 20 bases between them. The length of the CDR3 is 16 residues. Germline V lookup: CDR1 SGHRS, CDR2 YFSETQ. This CDR3 is CASSEGQGLRSTEAFF. As DNA, the CDR3 is TGCGCCAGCAGCGAGGGGCAGGGGTTGAGGTCCACTGAAGCTTTCTTT.

V usage is TRBV5-1 and J usage is TRBJ1-2; D might be TRBD1 (5 bases). Germline values: CDR1 SGHRS, CDR2 YFSETQ. V lost 2 bases and J 8 bases, leaving 19 bases between the germline ends. This CDR3 is 15 amino acids long. CDR3 sequence: CASSFQGTPNSGYTF. CDR3 nucleotide sequence: TGCGCCAGCAGCTTCCAGGGAACACCAAACTCCGGCTACACCTTC.

This clonotype was seen repeatedly, ten times or more. The chain carries TRBV5-1 and TRBJ1-6; the match to TRBD1 covers 9 bases. The CDR3 spans 15 residues. V lost 4 bases and J lost 3; bases outside the gene matches: 2. Germline V gene sequence: CDR1 SGHRS, CDR2 YFSETQ. The CDR3 coding sequence is TGCGCCAGCAGCCTGGGACAGGGCTATAATTCACCCCTCCACTTT. It specifies CASSLGQGYNSPLHF.

This clonotype was recorded many times. V and J are TRBV5-6 and TRBJ1-2; perhaps TRBD1 as D (5 bases). The CDR3 sequence is 13 residues long. In germline, CDR1 is SGHDT, CDR2 YYEEEE. V lost 0 bases, J lost 8 bases, and 11 bases lay in between. CDR3: CASSLAGMVGYTF. Written as DNA, the CDR3 is TGTGCCAGCAGCTTGGCAGGGATGGTCGGCTACACCTTC.

This sequence joins TRBV7-6 and TRBJ2-2, with a weak D call TRBD2 (6 bases). Germline V CDR1 and CDR2: SGHVS, FNYEAQ. The CDR3 covers 15 residues. The ends were cut back, 5 bases at V and 1 base at J, with 11 bases in the middle. The CDR3 sequence: CASSLRDLNTGELFF. CDR3 nucleotides: TGTGCCAGCAGCCTCCGGGACTTGAACACCGGGGAGCTGTTTTTT. Full variable domain (remainder filled in from reference TRBV7-6 and TRBJ2-2): GAGVSQSPRYKVTKRGQDVALRCDPISGHVSLYWYRQALGQGPEFLTYFNYEAQQDKSGLPNDRFSAERPEGSISTLTIQRTEQRDSAMYRCASSLRDLNTGELFFGEGSRLTVL.

This clonotype has at least ten counts. J is TRBJ1-1 and V is TRBV5-6; the D is unclear. The CDR3 runs to 13 residues. V was shortened by 0 bases and J by 3 bases, with 6 bases between the two germline ends. Germline CDR1 and CDR2: SGHDT and YYEEEE. CDR3 bases: TGTGCCAGCAGCTTGGCCCATTACACTGAAGCTTTCTTT. It translates to CASSLAHYTEAFF. Combining the CDR3 with reference TRBV5-6 and TRBJ1-1 gives the whole variable domain DAGVTQSPTHLIKTRGQQVTLRCSPKSGHDTVSWYQQALGQGPQFIFQYYEEEERQRGNFPDRFSGHQFPNYSSELNVNALLLGDSALYLCASSLAHYTEAFFGQGTRLTVV.

This clonotype occurred many times. The chain recombines TRBV6-1 with TRBJ1-3; D is ambiguous. The CDR3 contains 12 residues. Looked up from germline, CDR1 is MNHNS and CDR2 is SASEGT. V lost 6 bases and J 10 bases, leaving 13 bases between the germline ends. CDR3 DNA: TGTGCCAGCAGCCTTTATTGGGAGACCATATATTTT. Protein sequence: CASSLYWETIYF.

There are many counts of this clonotype. The chain employs TRBV4-1 and TRBJ1-1; 8 bases align to TRBD1. The CDR3 loop spans 15 amino acids. The V gene end was trimmed by 3 bases and the J gene end by 1 base; junction bases not matched to a gene: 4. From germline, CDR1 is MGHRA and CDR2 YSYEKL. CDR3 protein: CASSHHGQGNTEAFF. For the CDR3, the DNA is TGCGCCAGCAGCCACCACGGACAGGGGAACACTGAAGCTTTCTTT.

The V call is TRBV5-1, the J call TRBJ1-4; D might be TRBD1 (6 bases). The ends were cut back, 1 base at V and 5 bases at J, with 9 bases in the middle. Germline V gives CDR1 SGHRS, CDR2 YFSETQ. The CDR3 is 14 residues long. CDR3 in amino acids: CASSLLQGNEKLFF. CDR3 nucleotide sequence: TGCGCCAGCAGCTTGCTTCAGGGGAATGAAAAACTGTTTTTT.

This clonotype was counted at least ten times. V is TRBV20-1 and J is TRBJ2-5; 13 bases agree with TRBD2. J was trimmed by 2 bases and V by 3 bases; bases with no gene match: 3. The CDR3 is 15 residues long. Germline loops: CDR1 DFQATT, CDR2 SNEGSKA (reference sequence). The chain's CDR3 is CSARGLAGPQETQYF. In nucleotides, the CDR3 is TGCAGTGCTAGGGGACTAGCGGGGCCACAAGAGACCCAGTACTTC.

This clonotype was recorded many times. V usage is TRBV10-3 and J usage is TRBJ1-5, with 11 bases identical to TRBD1. The germline gives CDR1 ENHRY, CDR2 SYGVKD. The CDR3 has 17 residues. V lost 4 bases, J lost 0 bases, and 5 bases stayed unmatched. CDR3 DNA: TGTGCCATCAGTGGGACAGGGGGCGGTTATAGCAATCAGCCCCAGCATTTT. This gives the protein CAISGTGGGYSNQPQHF.

This clonotype has ten or more counts. The chain is built from TRBV4-1 and TRBJ2-7, with a tentative D call TRBD1 (6 bases). Germline CDR1 and CDR2: MGHRA and YSYEKL. V dropped 0 bases and J dropped 1 base, with 13 bases sitting between them. The CDR3 covers 16 residues. The CDR3 loop reads CASSQDQGRVSYEQYF. The CDR3 coding sequence is TGCGCCAGCAGCCAAGATCAGGGGCGGGTTTCCTACGAGCAGTACTTC.

Many counts were recorded for this clonotype. The CDR3 bases are TGTGCCAGCAGTTTACAAGACAGGTACAATGAGCAGTTCTTC. It specifies CASSLQDRYNEQFF. The V call is TRBV27, the J call TRBJ2-1; TRBD1 might be the D (6 bases). Per germline, CDR1 MNHEY and CDR2 SMNVEV (reference sequence). V lost 2 bases and J 4 bases, leaving 9 bases between the germline ends. The CDR3 is 14 residues long.

This clonotype has a count of ten or more. The chain is built from TRBV7-8 and TRBJ1-1; D ambiguous. Trimming took 1 base from V and 8 from J, leaving 11 bases between them. The V gene's germline CDR1 is SGHVS and CDR2 FQNEAQ. The CDR3 length is 13 residues. The CDR3 loop is CASSLGRRREAFF. The CDR3 bases are TGTGCCAGCAGCTTAGGGAGGCGACGGGAAGCTTTCTTT.

This clonotype was picked up many times. The DNA for the CDR3 is TGCGCCAGCAGCTTGGTGGGGGTCAGCACAGATACGCAGTATTTT. Residues: CASSLVGVSTDTQYF. This sequence joins TRBV5-1 and TRBJ2-3; D may correspond to TRBD1 or TRBD2 (5 bases each). The CDR3 loop spans 15 amino acids. Germline V gene data show CDR1 as SGHRS and CDR2 as YFSETQ. V was trimmed by 0 bases and J by 0 bases, leaving 8 bases between them.

This clonotype was recorded many times. The rearrangement links TRBV6-5 to TRBJ1-5, with D unresolved. The CDR3 loop spans 13 amino acids. Deletions cut 0 bases from V and 4 bases from J, with 4 bases between. Germline CDR1 MNHEY, CDR2 SVGAGI. The CDR3 is CASSYSWNQPQHF. The CDR3 DNA follows: TGTGCCAGCAGTTACTCTTGGAATCAGCCCCAGCATTTT.

This clonotype was found many times. The chain recombines TRBV29-1 with TRBJ2-7; tentatively, D is TRBD1 (5 bases). The CDR3 spans 12 residues. The V gene's germline CDR1 is SQVTM and CDR2 ANQGSEA. V was shortened by 4 bases and J by 4 bases, with 11 bases between the two germline ends. CDR3 DNA: TGCAGCGTTGTTGGGCAGGGATACGAGCAGTACTTC. This encodes CSVVGQGYEQYF.

The rearrangement uses TRBV29-1 and TRBJ2-7, with 12 positions matching TRBD2. CDR3 size: 13 residues. Germline lookup yields CDR1 SQVTM and CDR2 ANQGSEA. J was trimmed by 4 bases and V by 8 bases; bases with no gene match: 6. The CDR3 DNA is TGCAGCATACGACTAGCGGGAGAGTACGAGCAGTACTTC. Translating gives CSIRLAGEYEQYF.

This clonotype appeared many times. The V call is TRBV20-1, the J call TRBJ1-1; 7 bases fit TRBD1. The CDR3 is 14 residues long. Germline loops: CDR1 DFQATT, CDR2 SNEGSKA (reference sequence). J lost 5 bases, V lost 1 base, and 7 bases had no gene match. As DNA, the CDR3 is TGCAGTGCTAGAGGACCAGGGGGTTATACTGAAGCTTTCTTT. Translation gives CSARGPGGYTEAFF.

This clonotype was recorded many times. The genes are TRBV25-1 and TRBJ1-6; D perhaps matches TRBD1 (5 bases). CDR1 is MGHDK and CDR2 is SYGVNS in the germline V gene. This CDR3 is built from 13 residues. V was cut by 3 bases and J by 8 bases, with 8 bases left in between. DNA for the CDR3: TGTGCCAGCAGTGAGATGGGGGATTCACCCCTCCACTTT. Translation: CASSEMGDSPLHF.